This T cell receptor (beta chain) was captured by sequencing in a study of blood T cells in healthy people across ages. Whole-study findings and limits: Diversity was estimated from one million T cells, and these estimates were considered underestimates. Diversity was higher, and naive CD4+ cells more numerous, in long-lived donors than in aged donors.

In the case of this clonotype: Its specificity is unknown.

The extraction recovered at least 5.5 micrograms of total RNA per sample. Primed by a sample-barcoded 5' primer and a J-beta primer mix, a second PCR proceeded for about 6 to 11 cycles. Each cDNA molecule received a tag from a template-switch adaptor that had 12 random nucleotides. TCRdb reanalysed the 5' RACE reads using MiXCR and keeps one entry per CDR3 protein. The sample gives over 600,000 distinct CDR3 sequences, 56% of which show up once; approximately 24% is in the top ten. The CDR3 spans 17 residues. V dropped 5 bases and J dropped 2; count of bases not matched to a gene: 12. This rearrangement joins TRBV12-3 or TRBV12-4 to TRBJ2-7; 10 bases align to TRBD2. The receptor was isolated from a man between 40 and 49 years old in good health. The sample comprised blood. CDR3 bases: TGTGCCAGCAGTAGTGGCGTAGGACTAGCGGTGGCCTACGAGCAGTACTTC. It yields the protein CASSSGVGLAVAYEQYF.